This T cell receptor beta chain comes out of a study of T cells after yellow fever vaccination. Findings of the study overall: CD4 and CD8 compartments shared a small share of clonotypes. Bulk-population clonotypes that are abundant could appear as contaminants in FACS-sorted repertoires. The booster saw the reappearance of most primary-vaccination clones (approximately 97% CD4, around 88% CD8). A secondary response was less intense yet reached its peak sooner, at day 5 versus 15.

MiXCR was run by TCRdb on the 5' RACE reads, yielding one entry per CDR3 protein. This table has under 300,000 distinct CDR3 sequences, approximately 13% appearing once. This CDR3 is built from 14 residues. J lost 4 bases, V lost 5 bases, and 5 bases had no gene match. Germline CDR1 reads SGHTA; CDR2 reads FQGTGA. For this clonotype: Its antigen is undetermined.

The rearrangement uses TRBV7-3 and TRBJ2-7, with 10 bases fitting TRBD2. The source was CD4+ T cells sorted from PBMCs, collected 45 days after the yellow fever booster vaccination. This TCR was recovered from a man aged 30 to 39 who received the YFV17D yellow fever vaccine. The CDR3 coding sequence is TGTGCCAGCAGCCCGAGAGCGGGAGGGTACGAGCAGTACTTC. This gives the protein CASSPRAGGYEQYF.